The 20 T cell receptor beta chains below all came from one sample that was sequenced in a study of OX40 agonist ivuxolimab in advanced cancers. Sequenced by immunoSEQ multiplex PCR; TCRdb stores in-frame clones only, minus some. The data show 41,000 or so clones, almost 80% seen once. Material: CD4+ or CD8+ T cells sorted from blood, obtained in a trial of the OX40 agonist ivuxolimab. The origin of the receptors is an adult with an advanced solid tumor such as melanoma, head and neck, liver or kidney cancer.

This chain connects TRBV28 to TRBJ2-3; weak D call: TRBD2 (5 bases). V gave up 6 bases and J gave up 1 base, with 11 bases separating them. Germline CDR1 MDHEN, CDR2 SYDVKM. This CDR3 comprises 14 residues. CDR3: CASREGPRTDTQYF. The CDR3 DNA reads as TGTGCCAGCAGAGAGGGCCCCCGCACAGATACGCAGTATTTT.

The CDR3 spells CAISESEGRRYGYTF. DNA of the CDR3: TGTGCCATCAGTGAGTCAGAGGGGCGTCGATATGGCTACACCTTC. This chain joins TRBV10-3 and TRBJ1-2; weak D call: TRBD1 (5 bases). Per the germline V gene, CDR1 is ENHRY and CDR2 is SYGVKD. The CDR3 sequence is 15 residues long. V lost 0 bases and J 5 bases, leaving 13 bases between the germline ends.

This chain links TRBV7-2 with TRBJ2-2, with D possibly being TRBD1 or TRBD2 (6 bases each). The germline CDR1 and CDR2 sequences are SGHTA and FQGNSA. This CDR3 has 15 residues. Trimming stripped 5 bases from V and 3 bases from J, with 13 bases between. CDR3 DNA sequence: TGTGCCAGCAGCCCCACCGGGGGCCACACCGGGGAGCTGTTTTTT. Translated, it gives CASSPTGGHTGELFF.

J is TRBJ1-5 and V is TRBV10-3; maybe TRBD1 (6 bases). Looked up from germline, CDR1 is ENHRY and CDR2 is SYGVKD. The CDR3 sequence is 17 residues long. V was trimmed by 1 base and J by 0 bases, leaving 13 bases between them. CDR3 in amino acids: CAISEYDGQYSNQPQHF. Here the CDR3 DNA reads TGTGCCATCAGTGAGTACGATGGACAGTATAGCAATCAGCCCCAGCATTTT.

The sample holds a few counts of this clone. The CDR3 region is CASRPNTEAFF. The CDR3 DNA reads as TGTGCCAGCAGACCGAACACTGAAGCTTTCTTT. This chain links TRBV7-9 with TRBJ1-1; unclear D gene. The CDR3 loop spans 11 amino acids. Trimming cost V 6 bases and J 1 base, with 3 bases left between them. Per the germline V gene, CDR1 is SEHNR and CDR2 is FQNEAQ (reference sequence).

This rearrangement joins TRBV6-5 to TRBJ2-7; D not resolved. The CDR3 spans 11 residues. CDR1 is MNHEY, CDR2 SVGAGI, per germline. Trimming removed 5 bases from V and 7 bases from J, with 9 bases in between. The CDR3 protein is CASSNPREQYF. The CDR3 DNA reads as TGTGCCAGCAGTAACCCTAGGGAGCAGTACTTC.

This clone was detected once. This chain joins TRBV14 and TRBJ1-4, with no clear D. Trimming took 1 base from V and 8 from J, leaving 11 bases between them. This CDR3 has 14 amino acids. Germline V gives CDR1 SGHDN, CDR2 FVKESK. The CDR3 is CASSQGTGREKLFF. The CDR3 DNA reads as TGTGCCAGCAGCCAAGGGACGGGGAGGGAAAAACTGTTTTTT.

This CDR3 reads CASSPLWRQAKNIQYF. DNA for the CDR3: TGTGCCAGCTCACCACTGTGGCGACAAGCCAAAAACATTCAGTACTTC. The V call is TRBV18, the J call TRBJ2-4, with D unresolved. The CDR3 spans 16 residues. The V and J ends lost 1 base and 0 bases respectively, with 10 bases between them. The V gene's germline CDR1 is KGHSH and CDR2 LQKENI.

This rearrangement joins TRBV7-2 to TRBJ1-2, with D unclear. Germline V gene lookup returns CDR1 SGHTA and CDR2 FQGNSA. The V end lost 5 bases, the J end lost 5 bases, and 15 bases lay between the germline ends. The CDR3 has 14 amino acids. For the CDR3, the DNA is TGTGCCAGCAGCACCCCTCAACGTCTTTATGGCTACACCTTC. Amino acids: CASSTPQRLYGYTF.

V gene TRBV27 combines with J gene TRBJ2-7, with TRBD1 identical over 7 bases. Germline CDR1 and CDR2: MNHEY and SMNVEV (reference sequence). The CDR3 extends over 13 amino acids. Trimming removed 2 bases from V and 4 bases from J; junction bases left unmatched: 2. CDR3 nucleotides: TGTGCCAGCAGTTTAGGCAGGGGGTACGAGCAGTACTTC. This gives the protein CASSLGRGYEQYF.

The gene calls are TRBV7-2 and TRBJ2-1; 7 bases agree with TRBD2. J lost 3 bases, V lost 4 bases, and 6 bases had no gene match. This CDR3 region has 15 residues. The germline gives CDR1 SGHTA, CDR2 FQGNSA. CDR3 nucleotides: TGTGCCAGCAGCTACGGGACTATAATCTACAATGAGCAGTTCTTC. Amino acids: CASSYGTIIYNEQFF.

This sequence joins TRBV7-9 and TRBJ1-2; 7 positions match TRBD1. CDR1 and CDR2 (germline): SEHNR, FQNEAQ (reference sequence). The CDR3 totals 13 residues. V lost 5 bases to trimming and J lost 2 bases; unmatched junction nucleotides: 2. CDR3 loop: CASSRGQNYGYTF. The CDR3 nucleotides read TGTGCCAGCAGCCGGGGACAGAACTATGGCTACACCTTC.

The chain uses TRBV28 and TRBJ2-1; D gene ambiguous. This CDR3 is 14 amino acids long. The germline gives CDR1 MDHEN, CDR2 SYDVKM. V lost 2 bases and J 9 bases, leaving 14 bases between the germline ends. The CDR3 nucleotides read TGTGCCAGCAGTTTAGGCCTCTACACCTCTGAGCAGTTCTTC. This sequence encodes CASSLGLYTSEQFF. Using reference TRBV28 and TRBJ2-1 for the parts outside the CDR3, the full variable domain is DVKVTQSSRYLVKRTGEKVFLECVQDMDHENMFWYRQDPGLGLRLIYFSYDVKMKEKGDIPEGYSVSREKKERFSLILESASTNQTSMYLCASSLGLYTSEQFFGPGTRLTVL.

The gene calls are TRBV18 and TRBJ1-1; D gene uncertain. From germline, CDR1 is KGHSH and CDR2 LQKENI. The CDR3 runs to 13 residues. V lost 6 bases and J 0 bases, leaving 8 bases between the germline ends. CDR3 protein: CASSRSLNTEAFF. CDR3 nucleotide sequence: TGTGCCAGCTCCAGAAGCTTGAACACTGAAGCTTTCTTT.

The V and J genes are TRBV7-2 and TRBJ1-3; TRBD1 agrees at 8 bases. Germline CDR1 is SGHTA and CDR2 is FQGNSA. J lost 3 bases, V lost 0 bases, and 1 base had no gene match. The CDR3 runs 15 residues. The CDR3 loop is CASSLAGQGGNTIYF. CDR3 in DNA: TGTGCCAGCAGCTTAGCTGGACAGGGTGGAAACACCATATATTTT.

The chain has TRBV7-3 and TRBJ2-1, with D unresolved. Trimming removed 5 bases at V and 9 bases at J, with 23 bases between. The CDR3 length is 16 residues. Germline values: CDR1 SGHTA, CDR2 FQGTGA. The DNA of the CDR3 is TGTGCCAGCAGCCCAATTCCCTATGGGCCCTTGGCTGAGCAGTTCTTC. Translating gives CASSPIPYGPLAEQFF.

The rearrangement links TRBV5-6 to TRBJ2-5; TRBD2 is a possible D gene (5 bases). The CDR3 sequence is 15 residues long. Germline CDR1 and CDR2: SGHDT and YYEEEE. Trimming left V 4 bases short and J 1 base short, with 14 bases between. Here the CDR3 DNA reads TGTGCCAGCAGCGCTCAGACCGGAGGCCAAGAGACCCAGTACTTC. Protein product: CASSAQTGGQETQYF.

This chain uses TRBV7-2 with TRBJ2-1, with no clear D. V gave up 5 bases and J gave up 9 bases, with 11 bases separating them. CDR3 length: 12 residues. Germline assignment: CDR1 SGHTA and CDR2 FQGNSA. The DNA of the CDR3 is TGTGCCAGCAGCCTCAAGCATGTTGAGCAGTTCTTC. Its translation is CASSLKHVEQFF. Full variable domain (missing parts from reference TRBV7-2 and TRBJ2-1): GAGVSQSPSNKVTEKGKDVELRCDPISGHTALYWYRQSLGQGLEFLIYFQGNSAPDKSGLPSDRFSAERTGGSVSTLTIQRTQQEDSAVYLCASSLKHVEQFFGPGTRLTVL.

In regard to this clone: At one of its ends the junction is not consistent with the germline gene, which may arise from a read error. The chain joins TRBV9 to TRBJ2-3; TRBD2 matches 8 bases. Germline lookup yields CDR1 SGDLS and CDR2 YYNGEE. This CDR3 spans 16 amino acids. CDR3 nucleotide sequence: TGTGCCGGCAGCGTAGTGTTTGCGGGGGGAACGGATACGCAGTATTTT. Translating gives CAGSVVFAGGTDTQYF.

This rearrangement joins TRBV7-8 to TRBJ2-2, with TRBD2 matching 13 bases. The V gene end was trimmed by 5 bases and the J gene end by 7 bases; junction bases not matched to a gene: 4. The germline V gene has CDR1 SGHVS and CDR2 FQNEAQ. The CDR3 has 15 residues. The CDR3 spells CASSPWTSGGGELFF. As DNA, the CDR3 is TGTGCCAGCAGCCCGTGGACTAGCGGGGGCGGGGAGCTGTTTTTT.